This TCR beta chain appears in the sequencing data of a study of blood T cell repertoires in COVID-19. This CDR3 region has 14 residues. The V gene lost 3 bases and the J gene lost 8 bases, with 16 bases spanning the gap. CDR1 MNHEY and CDR2 SVGAGI come from the germline V gene. TCRdb's copy holds only in-frame clones and misses some; the assay was immunoSEQ multiplex PCR. The sample records a few hundred thousand clones, about 89% being singletons. The chain recombines TRBV6-5 with TRBJ1-2; tentative D call: TRBD1 (5 bases). The receptor's source is a man aged 25-45 years with acute or convalescent COVID-19. Sequenced: peripheral blood. Here the CDR3 reads CASSYIGGLEGYTF. The CDR3 bases are TGTGCCAGCAGTTATATCGGGGGTCTTGAGGGCTACACCTTC.